The 17 T cell receptor beta chains below come from one sample, sequenced in a study of CD8 T cells in ankylosing spondylitis. TCRdb re-called the 5' RACE reads with MiXCR, one entry per CDR3 protein. This sample has 200,000 to 250,000 distinct CDR3 sequences, with 8% to 11% found just once. Sequenced: blood, either unsorted or a sorted T cell fraction (not recorded which). These receptors were collected from a male donor with ankylosing spondylitis or in good health (not recorded which).

This clonotype occurred many times. This chain uses TRBV20-1 with TRBJ2-5, with a weak D call TRBD2 (6 bases). Germline assignment: CDR1 DFQATT and CDR2 SNEGSKA (reference sequence). With 0 bases removed from V and 1 base from J, the gap between germline ends came to 9 bases. This CDR3 spans 14 amino acids. The CDR3 DNA follows: TGCAGTGCTAGAGATCGGGGGACCCAAGAGACCCAGTACTTC. Its protein product is CSARDRGTQETQYF.

Ten or more counts support this clonotype. CDR3 bases: TGTGCCAGCAGGAGGGGGGGGGGCGCCTCCTACGAGCAGTACTTC. Translated: CASRRGGGASYEQYF. The chain joins TRBV6-1 to TRBJ2-7; TRBD2 is a possible D gene (7 bases). The CDR3 loop spans 15 amino acids. Germline values: CDR1 MNHNS, CDR2 SASEGT. Between the trimmed V and J ends, which lost 6 bases and 0 bases, there was a span of 15 bases.

This clonotype was seen many times. The chain links TRBV7-3 to TRBJ1-5, with D unclear. Germline V lookup: CDR1 SGHTA, CDR2 FQGTGA. V dropped 1 base and J dropped 5 bases, with 6 bases sitting between them. This CDR3 region has 13 residues. CDR3 bases: TGTGCCAGCAGCTTAAGTGTGGATCAGCCCCAGCATTTT. Residues: CASSLSVDQPQHF.

This chain links TRBV18 with TRBJ1-2, with D hard to call. Trimming took 3 bases from V and 1 from J, leaving 15 bases between them. Germline CDR1 and CDR2: KGHSH and LQKENI. The CDR3 length is 16 residues. Written as DNA, the CDR3 is TGTGCCAGCTCACCGGATACCGGCGGTCGTAACTATGGCTACACCTTC. This codes for CASSPDTGGRNYGYTF.

Ten or more counts support this clonotype. The chain recombines TRBV27 with TRBJ2-7; 11 bases are a match to TRBD1. CDR3 length: 15 residues. CDR1 is MNHEY and CDR2 is SMNVEV in the germline V gene (reference sequence). With 3 bases clipped from V and 3 bases from J, the junction kept 4 bases outside the gene matches. This CDR3 reads CASSFRDRGFYEQYF. In nucleotides, the CDR3 is TGTGCCAGCAGTTTTAGGGACAGGGGGTTCTACGAGCAGTACTTC.

This clonotype was recorded many times. The chain carries TRBV7-2 and TRBJ1-5; 8 bases are shared with TRBD1. V lost 4 bases, J lost 0 bases, and 5 bases stayed unmatched. CDR3 size: 16 residues. Looked up from germline, CDR1 is SGHTA and CDR2 is FQGNSA. CDR3 sequence: CASSSRTGNSNQPQHF. CDR3 DNA sequence: TGTGCCAGCAGCTCCCGGACAGGGAATAGCAATCAGCCCCAGCATTTT. Filled out from reference TRBV7-2 and TRBJ1-5, the complete variable domain reads GAGVSQSPSNKVTEKGKDVELRCDPISGHTALYWYRQSLGQGLEFLIYFQGNSAPDKSGLPSDRFSAERTGGSVSTLTIQRTQQEDSAVYLCASSSRTGNSNQPQHFGDGTRLSIL.

This clonotype was recorded at least ten times. The J gene is TRBJ2-2, the V gene TRBV11-2; the D gene is possibly TRBD1 (7 bases). Trimming left V 6 bases short and J 6 bases short, with 17 bases between. The length of the CDR3 is 15 residues. Germline lookup yields CDR1 SGHAT and CDR2 FQNNGV. The CDR3 nucleotides read TGTGCCAGCAGGTTTCTACAGGGGAGGTCCGGGGAGCTGTTTTTT. It yields the protein CASRFLQGRSGELFF.

This clonotype was counted many times. The chain couples TRBV7-9 to TRBJ2-5, with D perhaps TRBD1 or TRBD2 (5 bases each). The CDR3 runs 14 residues. Germline loops: CDR1 SEHNR, CDR2 FQNEAQ (reference sequence). V was trimmed by 1 base and J by 5 bases, leaving 11 bases between them. CDR3 DNA: TGTGCCAGCAGCTTAGAGGGGAGACAGGAGACCCAGTACTTC. Encoded protein: CASSLEGRQETQYF.

The chain joins TRBV20-1 to TRBJ2-5; 7 bases line up with TRBD2. This CDR3 comprises 14 residues. The ends lost 1 base at V and 6 bases at J; junction bases unmatched: 8. Germline-derived CDR1 and CDR2 are DFQATT and SNEGSKA (reference sequence). CDR3 nucleotides: TGCAGTGCTAGAGGGGCGGGGGAAGGGAAGACCCAGTACTTC. This translates into CSARGAGEGKTQYF.

This clonotype was seen at least ten times. This chain connects TRBV9 to TRBJ1-5, with D perhaps matching TRBD1 (5 bases). CDR1 and CDR2 from the germline V gene are SGDLS and YYNGEE. The CDR3 contains 14 residues. Deletions cut 0 bases from V and 3 bases from J, with 7 bases between. CDR3 sequence: CASSVGGTNQPQHF. The CDR3 nucleotides are TGTGCCAGCAGCGTAGGTGGGACCAATCAGCCCCAGCATTTT. Based on the CDR3 plus reference TRBV9 and TRBJ1-5, the full variable domain is DSGVTQTPKHLITATGQRVTLRCSPRSGDLSVYWYQQSLDQGLQFLIQYYNGEERAKGNILERFSAQQFPDLHSELNLSSLELGDSALYFCASSVGGTNQPQHFGDGTRLSIL.

This clonotype was found many times. V is TRBV6-5 and J is TRBJ2-7, with TRBD1 matching 7 bases. V lost 2 bases to trimming and J lost 0 bases; unmatched junction nucleotides: 7. The CDR3 has 16 residues. CDR1 and CDR2 from the germline V gene are MNHEY and SVGAGI. CDR3 in amino acids: CASSYRDSLVSYEQYF. CDR3 nucleotide sequence: TGTGCCAGCAGTTACAGGGACAGCCTAGTCTCCTACGAGCAGTACTTC.

Of note for this clonotype: One base away lies a much larger clone, so this may be a sequencing read error. The chain links TRBV7-9 to TRBJ2-7; the match to TRBD1 covers 10 bases. The CDR3 consists of 17 residues. Germline V gene data show CDR1 as SEHNR and CDR2 as FQNEAQ (reference sequence). The V and J ends lost 0 bases and 5 bases, in that order; junction bases with no gene match: 10. The CDR3 sequence is CASSLALMTGGQHEQYF. The CDR3 DNA reads TGTGCCAGCAGCTTAGCGCTAATGACAGGGGGCCAGCACGAGCAGTACTTC.

This clonotype was observed at least ten times. The rearrangement joins TRBV5-1 to TRBJ2-3; D gene uncertain. CDR1 SGHRS and CDR2 YFSETQ come from the germline V gene. V was cut by 1 base and J by 1 base, with 10 bases left in between. This CDR3 spans 15 amino acids. The CDR3 spells CASSLSPRGTDTQYF. CDR3 DNA sequence: TGCGCCAGCAGCTTGTCCCCTCGGGGCACAGATACGCAGTATTTT.

This clonotype was seen more than once but under ten times. J is TRBJ1-5 and V is TRBV12-3 or TRBV12-4, with D tentatively TRBD1 (5 bases). V lost 0 bases, J lost 0 bases, and 9 bases lay in between. The CDR3 covers 16 residues. The CDR3 bases are TGTGCCAGCAGTTTAGCCCCGGGGCTTAGCAATCAGCCCCAGCATTTT. Protein: CASSLAPGLSNQPQHF.

This clonotype was counted between two and nine times. J is TRBJ1-1 and V is TRBV7-3; 7 bases are shared with TRBD1. The V and J ends lost 5 bases and 11 bases, in that order; junction bases with no gene match: 11. CDR1 and CDR2 from the germline V gene are SGHTA and FQGTGA. The CDR3 is made up of 13 amino acids. This CDR3 reads CASSQAQGTSAFF. The DNA of the CDR3 is TGTGCCAGCAGCCAGGCACAGGGGACCTCGGCTTTCTTT. The entire variable domain, with the rest obtained from reference TRBV7-3 and TRBJ1-1, is as follows: GAGVSQTPSNKVTEKGKYVELRCDPISGHTALYWYRQSLGQGPEFLIYFQGTGAADDSGLPNDRFFAVRPEGSVSTLKIQRTERGDSAVYLCASSQAQGTSAFFGQGTRLTVV.

The table lists this clonotype with many counts. The V and J genes are TRBV5-1 and TRBJ1-2; 9 bases align to TRBD1. After removal of 3 bases from V and 8 bases from J, the junction contained 11 bases not matched to a gene. The CDR3 is 15 residues long. From germline, CDR1 is SGHRS and CDR2 YFSETQ. CDR3 DNA sequence: TGCGCCAGCAGCTCCTATGGGACAGGGAATAGGGGCTACACCTTC. Translated, it gives CASSSYGTGNRGYTF.

This clonotype was recorded many times. V and J are TRBV12-3 or TRBV12-4 and TRBJ2-1; 9 bases map to TRBD1. The V segment lost 6 bases and the J segment 9 bases; nucleotides outside the gene matches: 9. The CDR3 covers 14 residues. The CDR3 reads CASSLGQGLREQFF. The CDR3 DNA follows: TGTGCCAGCAGCCTGGGACAGGGCCTACGTGAGCAGTTCTTC.